The 13 T cell receptor beta chains below come from one sample, sequenced in a study of T cell clonality in common variable immunodeficiency. Study results and limitations: In common variable immunodeficiency, TCR beta chains reportedly carried fewer deletions and N-nucleotide insertions.

Assay: immunoSEQ multiplex PCR; the TCRdb copy retains only in-frame clones and omits some. The sample holds more than 20,000 clones, and no clone turns up only once. These receptors have no known antigen. Sequencing input: peripheral blood mononuclear cells. All receptors come from a human donor with common variable immunodeficiency.

The table lists this clone with many counts. The observed sequence ends 3 residues before the CDR3 terminus, with the missing tail filled in from the germline J gene. The gene calls are TRBV19 and TRBJ2-3, with TRBD2 matching 9 bases. There are 16 residues in the CDR3. Losses at the gene ends were 4 bases for V and 6 bases for J; bases not matched to a gene: 11. Germline V gene sequence: CDR1 LNHDA, CDR2 SQIVND (reference sequence). Incomplete CDR3 DNA: TGTGCCAGTAGTAGGTCTCTAGCGGGGACCACGGATACG. Its protein product is CASSRSLAGTTDT. The whole CDR3 protein is CASSRSLAGTTDTQYF.

This clone was detected ten times or more. Sequencing ends 3 residues short of the CDR3 end; the germline J gene provides the rest. The V call is TRBV19, the J call TRBJ1-5, with 7 bases lining up with TRBD1. The length of the CDR3 is 15 residues. The J segment lost 6 bases and the V segment lost 7 bases, leaving 12 bases of the junction unmatched. Germline values: CDR1 LNHDA, CDR2 SQIVND (reference sequence). The CDR3 sequence: CASTMGTERGQPQHF. Partial CDR3 DNA: TGTGCCAGTACTATGGGGACAGAACGAGGTCAGCCC.

At least ten counts were recorded for this clone. The read terminates 3 residues before the CDR3 end, so the remaining end is supplied by the germline J gene. The chain combines TRBV23-1 with TRBJ1-1; 8 bases fit TRBD1. TRBV23-1 is flagged as an ORF with uncertain function. With 2 bases clipped from V and 4 bases from J, the junction kept 3 bases outside the gene matches. The CDR3 has 14 amino acids. The CDR3 DNA, read in part, is TGCGCCAGCAGTCAACCGGACAGGGTCACTGAA. It specifies CASSQPDRVTE. The entire CDR3 protein is CASSQPDRVTEAFF.

This clone was seen many times. The CDR3 bases that were read are TGCAGTGCCGCGGGGGCCGAGGGCTACGAG. Amino acids: CSAAGAEGYE. In full, the CDR3 reads CSAAGAEGYEQYF. The chain employs TRBV20-1 and TRBJ2-7; TRBD2 might be the D (7 bases). The read halts 3 residues ahead of the CDR3 end, with the missing end drawn from the germline J gene. The length of the CDR3 is 13 residues. The germline V gene encodes CDR1 DFQATT and CDR2 SNEGSKA (reference sequence). Between the trimmed V and J ends, which lost 6 bases and 3 bases, there was a span of 15 bases.

This clone has a count of ten or more. The CDR3 end lies 3 residues beyond the end of the read and is filled in from the germline J gene. This chain joins TRBV2 and TRBJ1-6; D might be TRBD1 (5 bases). The CDR3 extends over 12 amino acids. Germline V CDR1 and CDR2: SNHLY, FYNNEI. The germline V and J ends were trimmed by 7 bases and 10 bases, with 11 bases remaining between them. Here the CDR3 reads CASKGGASPLHF. Partial CDR3 DNA: TGTGCCAGCAAGGGTGGGGCCTCACCC.

This clone was detected ten times or more. Read data end 3 residues before the CDR3 end; the end is taken from the germline J gene. The chain recombines TRBV10-3 with TRBJ1-1, with 9 bases aligning to TRBD1. Losses at the gene ends were 6 bases for V and 3 bases for J; bases not matched to a gene: 5. Per the germline V gene, CDR1 is ENHRY and CDR2 is SYGVKD. There are 14 residues in the CDR3. This CDR3 reads CAIRMTGGDTEAFF. The CDR3 DNA, read in part, is TGTGCCATCAGAATGACAGGGGGTGACACTGAA.

This clone was observed at least ten times. The CDR3 end is not reached by the read, which stops 3 residues before it; the germline J gene fills it in. The V call is TRBV19, the J call TRBJ2-5; 8 bases fit TRBD2. This CDR3 contains 15 residues. Trimming at V came to 2 bases and at J to 5 bases, leaving 7 bases not matched to a gene. Germline V gene sequence: CDR1 LNHDA, CDR2 SQIVND (reference sequence). The covered CDR3 bases are TGTGCCAGTAGTATAAGCGGGGGACCTGGGGAGACC. It codes for CASSISGGPGET. The full CDR3 protein reads CASSISGGPGETQYF.

This clone occurred many times. Coverage ceases 3 residues before the CDR3 finishes, and the germline J gene fills in the end. The gene calls are TRBV13 and TRBJ1-2; TRBD1 matches at 8 bases. V was clipped by 5 bases and J by 4 bases; unmatched bases: 9. Germline V gene sequence: CDR1 PRHDT, CDR2 FYEKMQ (reference sequence). There are 15 residues in the CDR3. The CDR3 sequence is CASSPRTGYSYGYTF. CDR3 bases read: TGTGCCAGCAGCCCTAGGACAGGGTATTCCTATGGC.

There are many counts of this clone. Sequencing ends 3 residues short of the CDR3 end; the germline J gene provides the rest. The chain recombines TRBV5-1 with TRBJ2-2; TRBD1 matches at 7 bases. Germline CDR1 is SGHRS and CDR2 is YFSETQ. The V and J ends lost 0 bases and 6 bases, in that order; junction bases with no gene match: 5. This CDR3 has 15 residues. Partial CDR3 DNA: TGCGCCAGCAGCTTGGTGACAGGGAAGGCCGGGGAG. Translating it yields CASSLVTGKAGE. The whole CDR3 protein reads CASSLVTGKAGELFF.

This clone was seen at least ten times. The CDR3 is cut off 3 residues early in the read; its end comes from the germline J gene. Distinct nucleotide sequences in the sample also encode this CDR3. The chain has TRBV20-1 and TRBJ2-1; D is uncertain. The CDR3 contains 14 residues. CDR1 and CDR2 (germline): DFQATT, SNEGSKA (reference sequence). The V and J ends lost 0 bases and 4 bases respectively, with 10 bases between them. CDR3 in amino acids: CSAREGGPYNEQFF. Partial CDR3 DNA: TGCAGTGCTAGAGAGGGTGGGCCTTACAATGAG.

This clone was seen at least ten times. The read finishes 3 residues shy of the CDR3 end, and the germline J gene is used to complete it. V usage is TRBV12-3 or TRBV12-4 and J usage is TRBJ1-1; D perhaps matches TRBD1 (5 bases). The ends were cut back, 2 bases at V and 4 bases at J, with 11 bases in the middle. The length of the CDR3 is 14 residues. The CDR3 reads CASSLQGMRTEAFF. CDR3 DNA (partial): TGTGCCAGCAGTTTACAGGGAATGCGCACTGAA.

This clone is medium-sized in the sample. The read terminates 3 residues ahead of where the CDR3 ends, so the germline J gene completes it. The chain employs TRBV18 and TRBJ2-2, with D hard to call. Germline lookup yields CDR1 KGHSH and CDR2 LQKENI. CDR3 length: 14 residues. The germline V and J ends were trimmed by 6 bases and 7 bases, with 15 bases remaining between them. The CDR3 region is CASSQDGGGGELFF. The covered CDR3 bases are TGTGCCAGCTCCCAAGATGGTGGCGGCGGGGAG.

This clone was detected ten times or more. The missing CDR3 end, 3 residues past where the read stops, is filled in from the germline J gene. This rearrangement joins TRBV20-1 to TRBJ1-2; 7 positions agree with TRBD1. The CDR3 totals 15 residues. The trim removed 0 bases at V and 3 bases at J, leaving 7 bases unmatched. Per the germline V gene, CDR1 is DFQATT and CDR2 is SNEGSKA (reference sequence). The CDR3 bases that were read are TGCAGTGCTAGAGATTATGGAGGGGGCGACTATGGC. This translates into CSARDYGGGDYG. The whole CDR3 protein reads CSARDYGGGDYGYTF.